Sequencing of this T cell receptor beta chain was carried out in a study of blood T cell repertoires in COVID-19. The V segment lost 4 bases and the J segment 0 bases; nucleotides outside the gene matches: 4. Germline CDR1 reads PRHDT; CDR2 reads FYEKMQ (reference sequence). The CDR3 runs to 18 residues. Method: immunoSEQ multiplex PCR; TCRdb's copy keeps in-frame clones and lacks some. The profile covers under 250,000 clones, with around 90% appearing a single time and roughly 3% taken by the ten largest. The clonotype comes from a young man with active or convalescent COVID-19. The sample consisted of peripheral blood. V gene TRBV13 combines with J gene TRBJ2-2, with TRBD2 identical over 14 bases. The DNA of the CDR3 is TGTGCCAGCAGCTCGGGACTAGCGGGAGAGGCGAACACCGGGGAGCTGTTTTTT. Encoded protein: CASSSGLAGEANTGELFF. The full variable domain, completed using reference TRBV13 and TRBJ2-2, is AAGVIQSPRHLIKEKRETATLKCYPIPRHDTVYWYQQGPGQDPQFLISFYEKMQSDKGSIPDRFSAQQFSDYHSELNMSSLELGDSALYFCASSSGLAGEANTGELFFGEGSRLTVL.